The T cell receptor (beta chain) described here comes from a study of graft-versus-host responses after intestinal transplantation. Study-wide points: Recipient marrow showed GvH clones, some seen first in ileum or blood.

Turning to this clone: What it recognizes is unknown.

Here immunoSEQ multiplex PCR was the method, and the copy in TCRdb shows in-frame clones only, minus some. Among tens of thousands of clones listed, approximately 92% were seen once. V was pared by 5 bases and J by 5 bases, with 13 bases of the junction left unmatched. The CDR3 loop spans 16 amino acids. CDR1 and CDR2 (germline): MNHNY, SVGAGI (reference sequence). This sequence joins TRBV6-6 and TRBJ2-3; 7 bases map to TRBD2. The source is a human patient who received an intestinal transplant, so some T cells may come from the graft donor. The source material was bone marrow, sampled approximately 100 weeks after intestinal transplantation. CDR3 nucleotide sequence: TGTGCCAGCAGTGCTCTATCCGGGAGGTCACGAGATACGCAGTATTTT. This gives the protein CASSALSGRSRDTQYF.